These 29 T cell receptor beta chains were sequenced from one sample in a study of blood T cell repertoires in COVID-19. Produced via immunoSEQ multiplex PCR; TCRdb's table is partial and in-frame only. The repertoire consists of about 71,000 clones, with around 83% occurring once and the leading ten covering more than 6.5%. Material: peripheral blood. Receptors were obtained from a man between 50 and 59 years old with active COVID-19.

The V and J genes are TRBV4-1 and TRBJ2-1; the D gene is possibly TRBD2 (7 bases). The CDR3 covers 13 residues. Trimming took off 4 bases at V and 12 bases at J, with 16 bases between the two ends. Germline V lookup: CDR1 MGHRA, CDR2 YSYEKL. The CDR3 region is CASSPTRGGGQFF. In DNA, the CDR3 is TGCGCCAGCAGCCCCACTAGGGGAGGGGGGCAGTTCTTC.

The chain has TRBV7-3 and TRBJ2-2; TRBD1 is a possible D gene (5 bases). Trimming shortened V by 2 bases and J by 0 bases, and 7 bases separated the two germline ends. The CDR3 totals 15 residues. The germline V gene has CDR1 SGHTA and CDR2 FQGTGA. The CDR3 region is CASSLQGTNTGELFF. CDR3 nucleotide sequence: TGTGCCAGCAGCTTACAGGGAACGAACACCGGGGAGCTGTTTTTT.

V is TRBV24-1 and J is TRBJ2-2, with TRBD2 as a possible D gene (6 bases). The CDR3 sequence is 16 residues long. The germline gives CDR1 KGHDR, CDR2 SFDVKD. V was pared by 3 bases and J by 4 bases, with 14 bases between. CDR3 DNA: TGTGCCACCAGTGATCCCTCGGGAGTAAGCACCGGGGAGCTGTTTTTT. This codes for CATSDPSGVSTGELFF.

The chain is built from TRBV20-1 and TRBJ2-5; no clear D gene. V was clipped by 6 bases and J by 0 bases, with 2 bases between them. Germline loops: CDR1 DFQATT, CDR2 SNEGSKA (reference sequence). This CDR3 has 10 residues. DNA for the CDR3: TGCAGTGCCAACCAAGAGACCCAGTACTTC. Translated, it gives CSANQETQYF.

This clone was seen once. The V gene is TRBV6-5, the J gene TRBJ1-2; TRBD1 matches 7 bases. The length of the CDR3 is 14 residues. V shed 6 bases, J shed 7 bases, and the junction held 11 bases outside the gene matches. The V gene's germline CDR1 is MNHEY and CDR2 SVGAGI. DNA of the CDR3: TGTGCCAGCAGCAACAGGGGTGGTTGGAGTGGCTACACCTTC. This encodes CASSNRGGWSGYTF.

This chain connects TRBV7-3 to TRBJ2-5, with TRBD1 identical over 8 bases. This CDR3 is built from 13 residues. V was pared by 5 bases and J by 6 bases, with 5 bases of the junction left unmatched. CDR1 SGHTA and CDR2 FQGTGA come from the germline V gene. DNA of the CDR3: TGTGCCAGCAGCCGCGACAGGGGACAGACCCAGTACTTC. This codes for CASSRDRGQTQYF.

This chain joins TRBV19 and TRBJ1-5; 7 positions agree with TRBD1. Germline assignment: CDR1 LNHDA and CDR2 SQIVND (reference sequence). V gave up 9 bases and J gave up 3 bases; unmatched junction bases: 11. The CDR3 contains 15 residues. The CDR3 nucleotides read TGTGCCAGCAACAGGGGAATGGGGGCCAATCAGCCCCAGCATTTT. The encoded protein is CASNRGMGANQPQHF.

A single count supports this clone. V gene TRBV7-6 combines with J gene TRBJ2-1; a weak D match, TRBD2 (7 bases). CDR1 and CDR2 (germline): SGHVS, FNYEAQ. The CDR3 length is 18 residues. V was cut by 1 base and J by 2 bases, with 18 bases left in between. As DNA, the CDR3 is TGTGCCAGCAGCTTAGACTCGGGGGGCATAGGGACCTACAATGAGCAGTTCTTC. Amino acid sequence: CASSLDSGGIGTYNEQFF. Based on the CDR3 plus reference TRBV7-6 and TRBJ2-1, the full variable domain is GAGVSQSPRYKVTKRGQDVALRCDPISGHVSLYWYRQALGQGPEFLTYFNYEAQQDKSGLPNDRFSAERPEGSISTLTIQRTEQRDSAMYRCASSLDSGGIGTYNEQFFGPGTRLTVL.

CDR3 sequence reads: CASSLDPRVRSYNEQFF. The CDR3 coding sequence is TGTGCCAGCAGCTTAGATCCCAGGGTTAGGTCCTACAATGAGCAGTTCTTC. V and J are TRBV11-2 and TRBJ2-1, with a weak D call TRBD1 (5 bases). V was clipped by 0 bases and J by 1 base, with 13 bases between them. There are 17 residues in the CDR3. Germline CDR1 reads SGHAT; CDR2 reads FQNNGV. The whole variable domain, filled in from reference TRBV11-2 and TRBJ2-1, reads EAGVAQSPRYKIIEKRQSVAFWCNPISGHATLYWYQQILGQGPKLLIQFQNNGVVDDSQLPKDRFSAERLKGVDSTLKIQPAKLEDSAVYLCASSLDPRVRSYNEQFFGPGTRLTVL.

V and J are TRBV6-1 and TRBJ1-5; maybe TRBD1 (6 bases). Germline V gene lookup returns CDR1 MNHNS and CDR2 SASEGT. This CDR3 spans 14 amino acids. The ends were cut back, 2 bases at V and 5 bases at J, with 10 bases in the middle. The CDR3 reads CASSESGVDQPQHF. CDR3 DNA sequence: TGTGCCAGCAGTGAATCAGGGGTCGATCAGCCCCAGCATTTT.

This sequence joins TRBV6-4 and TRBJ1-5, with D uncertain. Trimming pared 3 bases from V and 3 bases from J, leaving 9 bases between. In germline, CDR1 is MRHNA, CDR2 SNTAGT. The CDR3 is made up of 14 amino acids. Here the CDR3 DNA reads TGTGCCAGCAGTGAGGACGGGGTCAATCAGCCCCAGCATTTT. Translation gives CASSEDGVNQPQHF.

The genes are TRBV5-1 and TRBJ2-3, with D possibly TRBD2 on 6 matching bases. Trimming pared 4 bases from V and 0 bases from J, leaving 9 bases between. This CDR3 spans 14 amino acids. CDR1 is SGHRS, CDR2 YFSETQ, per germline. The CDR3 nucleotides read TGCGCCAGCAGCCCGGGGACTAGCACAGATACGCAGTATTTT. It specifies CASSPGTSTDTQYF.

The chain recombines TRBV5-4 with TRBJ1-1; TRBD1 matches 7 bases. The CDR3 consists of 15 residues. Germline values: CDR1 SGHNT, CDR2 YYREEE (reference sequence). The ends lost 4 bases at V and 2 bases at J; junction bases unmatched: 8. In nucleotides, the CDR3 is TGTGCCAGCAGCCAAACACAGGGGCGAAACACTGAAGCTTTCTTT. It is translated as CASSQTQGRNTEAFF.

This chain uses TRBV29-1 with TRBJ2-3, with D maybe TRBD1 (5 bases). Germline V CDR1 and CDR2: SQVTM, ANQGSEA. CDR3 length: 14 amino acids. V shed 4 bases and J shed 4 bases, with 15 bases lying between them. This chain's CDR3 is CSVARSAGPDTQYF. CDR3 DNA: TGCAGCGTTGCCCGTTCGGCAGGGCCAGATACGCAGTATTTT.

The chain combines TRBV6-5 with TRBJ2-7; TRBD2 is a possible D gene (7 bases). This CDR3 is built from 15 residues. The germline CDR1 and CDR2 sequences are MNHEY and SVGAGI. Between the trimmed V and J ends, which lost 8 bases and 2 bases, there was a span of 19 bases. The CDR3 sequence is CASWSSGGGTYEQYF. CDR3 nucleotides: TGTGCCAGCTGGTCGAGTGGCGGGGGCACCTACGAGCAGTACTTC.

The genes are TRBV18 and TRBJ2-7, with 13 bases matching TRBD2. J gave up 7 bases and V 5 bases, and 11 bases lay outside the gene matches. CDR1 and CDR2 from the germline V gene are KGHSH and LQKENI. This CDR3 has 16 residues. The chain's CDR3 is CASSAGTSGIHGEQYV. The CDR3 nucleotides read TGTGCCAGCTCAGCCGGGACTAGCGGGATACATGGGGAGCAGTACGTC.

The V call is TRBV6-2 or TRBV6-3, the J call TRBJ1-5; tentatively, D is TRBD1 (6 bases). The CDR3 has 15 amino acids. Trimming pared 2 bases from V and 4 bases from J, leaving 12 bases between. Looked up from germline, CDR1 is MNHEY and CDR2 is SVGEGT. The CDR3 loop is CASSYLRTVNQPQHF. The DNA of the CDR3 is TGTGCCAGCAGTTACCTACGGACAGTAAATCAGCCCCAGCATTTT.

The chain joins TRBV7-2 to TRBJ2-2, with 11 bases fitting TRBD2. CDR3 length: 15 amino acids. V was pared by 7 bases and J by 9 bases, with 10 bases of the junction left unmatched. CDR1 and CDR2 (germline): SGHTA, FQGNSA. The CDR3 spells CASNRLAGGPWELFF. The CDR3 nucleotides read TGTGCCAGCAATCGTTTAGCGGGAGGGCCTTGGGAGCTGTTTTTT.

The chain recombines TRBV24-1 with TRBJ2-1; 7 bases line up with TRBD2. With 1 base clipped from V and 1 base from J, the junction kept 3 bases outside the gene matches. Germline CDR1 reads KGHDR; CDR2 reads SFDVKD. CDR3 length equals 16 residues. The CDR3 nucleotides read TGTGCCACCAGTGATTTAGGCGGGAGATCCTACAATGAGCAGTTCTTC. Amino acids: CATSDLGGRSYNEQFF.

This clone was seen a handful of times. The V and J genes are TRBV6-1 and TRBJ2-1, with 11 bases fitting TRBD2. V trimming: 2 bases; J trimming: 5 bases; junction bases outside the gene matches: 2. Germline CDR1 is MNHNS and CDR2 is SASEGT. The CDR3 is made up of 15 amino acids. The CDR3: CASSETSGSHNEQFF. As DNA, the CDR3 is TGTGCCAGCAGTGAAACTAGCGGGAGTCACAATGAGCAGTTCTTC.

V and J are TRBV19 and TRBJ1-2; possible D gene TRBD1, 6 bases. CDR1 and CDR2 from the germline V gene are LNHDA and SQIVND (reference sequence). The CDR3 consists of 15 residues. V was trimmed by 5 bases and J by 0 bases, leaving 13 bases between them. The CDR3 bases are TGTGCCAGTAGTCTGGGCAGGGGAGCTAACTATGGCTACACCTTC. Protein sequence: CASSLGRGANYGYTF.

The chain recombines TRBV9 with TRBJ2-5; possibly TRBD2 for D (7 bases). Germline loops: CDR1 SGDLS, CDR2 YYNGEE. This CDR3 region has 16 residues. Trimming cost V 0 bases and J 5 bases, with 17 bases left between them. The CDR3 spells CASSVDVGGPRETQYF. The CDR3 DNA sequence: TGTGCCAGCAGCGTAGATGTGGGGGGGCCGCGGGAGACCCAGTACTTC.

The chain carries TRBV5-5 and TRBJ2-1; 8 bases are shared with TRBD1. Trimming at V came to 4 bases and at J to 4 bases, leaving 4 bases not matched to a gene. Per the germline V gene, CDR1 is SGHKS and CDR2 is YYEKEE (reference sequence). The CDR3 is 14 residues long. This CDR3 reads CASSLRQGYNEQFF. CDR3 nucleotide sequence: TGTGCCAGCAGCCTAAGACAGGGGTACAATGAGCAGTTCTTC.

The V call is TRBV11-3, the J call TRBJ1-1, with unresolved D. This CDR3 is built from 14 residues. Germline V gene sequence: CDR1 SGHNT, CDR2 YENEEA. V lost 6 bases, J lost 2 bases, and 13 bases lay in between. The CDR3 DNA reads as TGTGCCAGCAGTCCTAGGGCTAGCAACACTGAAGCTTTCTTT. Translation: CASSPRASNTEAFF.

The chain couples TRBV18 to TRBJ1-2; D remains ambiguous. Trimming removed 4 bases from V and 8 bases from J, with 20 bases in between. This CDR3 region has 15 residues. Germline loops: CDR1 KGHSH, CDR2 LQKENI. CDR3 region: CASSLPGTQREGYTF. Here the CDR3 DNA reads TGTGCCAGCTCACTCCCGGGCACCCAGAGGGAGGGCTACACCTTC.

The chain employs TRBV5-1 and TRBJ1-2; TRBD1 is a possible D gene (6 bases). V lost 4 bases and J 4 bases, leaving 14 bases between the germline ends. The CDR3 loop spans 14 amino acids. The germline V gene encodes CDR1 SGHRS and CDR2 YFSETQ. The CDR3 region is CASSRDRSTYGYTF. CDR3 DNA sequence: TGCGCCAGCAGCCGTGACAGGAGCACCTATGGCTACACCTTC. The entire variable domain, with the rest obtained from reference TRBV5-1 and TRBJ1-2, is as follows: KAGVTQTPRYLIKTRGQQVTLSCSPISGHRSVSWYQQTPGQGLQFLFEYFSETQRNKGNFPGRFSGRQFSNSRSEMNVSTLELGDSALYLCASSRDRSTYGYTFGSGTRLTVV.

The chain links TRBV6-5 to TRBJ1-5, with D maybe TRBD1 (5 bases). The CDR3 consists of 14 residues. Germline V gene sequence: CDR1 MNHEY, CDR2 SVGAGI. The V end lost 4 bases, the J end lost 1 base, and 8 bases lay between the germline ends. CDR3 region: CASSSRASNQPQHF. In DNA form, the CDR3 reads TGTGCCAGCAGTTCCAGGGCCAGCAATCAGCCCCAGCATTTT.

V gene TRBV7-2 combines with J gene TRBJ2-3; TRBD1 matches 8 bases. The CDR3 loop spans 13 amino acids. Germline CDR1 reads SGHTA; CDR2 reads FQGNSA. The V gene end was trimmed by 5 bases and the J gene end by 10 bases; junction bases not matched to a gene: 8. CDR3 coding DNA: TGTGCCAGCAGCCAGTTCAGGGGGCTTCCGCAGTATTTT. This translates into CASSQFRGLPQYF.

This clone was seen a few times. The chain couples TRBV4-1 to TRBJ1-2; D unclear. There are 13 residues in the CDR3. V lost 3 bases to trimming and J lost 8 bases, with 13 bases between them. Germline V gene sequence: CDR1 MGHRA, CDR2 YSYEKL. DNA for the CDR3: TGCGCCAGCAGCCAGATTCCGCGCCGAGGCTACACCTTC. This encodes CASSQIPRRGYTF.